This TCR beta chain emerged from a study of CD8+CD57+ T cells in acquired aplastic anemia. TCR beta VDJ and CDR3 were profiled, and genomic DNA was the template. TCRdb reprocessed the reads via MiXCR and lists one record per CDR3 protein. In the table there are under 200,000 distinct CDR3 sequences, around 48% of which are singletons. The germline V gene has CDR1 DFQATT and CDR2 SNEGSKA (reference sequence). V was shortened by 6 bases and J by 2 bases, with 14 bases between the two germline ends. The CDR3 consists of 13 residues. Patients who underwent sequencing had shown CD8+CD57+ cell expansion by flow cytometry. Patients uniformly had severe acquired aplastic anemia. This clonotype showed up many times.

Specimen: sorted CD4+, CD8+, or CD8+CD57+ T cells (not recorded which) from PBMCs. The chain couples TRBV20-1 to TRBJ2-7; weak D call: TRBD1 (6 bases). The TCR sequence derives from a human donor with aplastic anemia. The CDR3 region is CSAPPTGTYEQYF. The DNA for the CDR3 is TGCAGTGCCCCACCGACAGGTACCTACGAGCAGTACTTC.